Listed below are T cell receptor beta chains from one sample, sequenced in a study of shared clonotypes between healthy human individuals. Using immunoSEQ multiplex PCR, the repertoire was profiled, and TCRdb retains in-frame clones only, with some absent. Counted here are under 700,000 clones, about 95% occurring once; the ten biggest clones make up 0.11%. Sequenced sample: naive CD8+ T cells sorted from blood. The receptors here all came from a woman in her twenties or thirties in good health. Each CDR3 is given with its conserved first and last residue. D genes are given only for firm matches. Not all rows give a size; the values are once, few, many and, for expanded clones, a class.

CDR3 DNA,CDR3 protein,J gene,clone size,V gene,D gene
TGTGCCAGCACCGGACAGGGGGAGGGCGAGCAGTACTTC,CASTGQGEGEQYF,TRBJ2-7,-,TRBV28,TRBD1
TGTGCCACCAGCCCCTCCAGGGGGTCGGAGCAGTTCTTC,CATSPSRGSEQFF,TRBJ2-1,-,TRBV15,TRBD1
TGTGCCAGCAGCGAGGGACAGTATAGCAATCAGCCCCAGCATTTT,CASSEGQYSNQPQHF,TRBJ1-5,-,TRBV7-9,TRBD1
TGTGCCAGCAGGGACGGATTAGCGGGAAGCTACGAGCAGTACTTC,CASRDGLAGSYEQYF,TRBJ2-7,-,TRBV5-4,TRBD2
TGTGCCTGGGGTCGGACAGGGAGCTACGAGCAGTACTTC,CAWGRTGSYEQYF,TRBJ2-7,once,TRBV30,TRBD1
TGTGCCAGCAGTTTAACGGGACTAGCAGTAGATACGCAGTATTTT,CASSLTGLAVDTQYF,TRBJ2-3,-,TRBV27,TRBD2
TGTGCCAGCAGTTTCTCCCCGAGCTCCTACAATGAGCAGTTCTTC,CASSFSPSSYNEQFF,TRBJ2-1,-,TRBV27,-
TGTGCCAGCAGCGCCCGGGCCCCATATATCAGTGAGCAGTTCTTC,CASSARAPYISEQFF,TRBJ2-1,-,TRBV14,-
TGTGCCAGCAGCCCAGAAGGGTTCGGCTGGCCCCAGCATTTT,CASSPEGFGWPQHF,TRBJ1-5,-,TRBV9,-
TGTGCCAGCAGCCCTCAGGACTTTTCCTACGAGCAGTACTTC,CASSPQDFSYEQYF,TRBJ2-7,-,TRBV4-2,-
TGTGCCAGGACCGGGAAGAACTACGAGCAGTACTTC,CARTGKNYEQYF,TRBJ2-7,-,TRBV19,-
TGTGCCAGCAGTGAAGCCACTGACGTAAGCTATGGCTACACCTTC,CASSEATDVSYGYTF,TRBJ1-2,-,TRBV2,-
TGTGCCAGAGACAGGGGGTTGAACACTGAAGCTTTCTTT,CARDRGLNTEAFF,TRBJ1-1,-,TRBV2,TRBD1
TGTGCCAGCAGTTTACCGGGACTAGCGGGATTTAGAACCTACAATGAGCAGTTCTTC,CASSLPGLAGFRTYNEQFF,TRBJ2-1,-,TRBV28,TRBD2
TGTGCCAGCAGCGGAAGACAGGGTACGAACACCGGGGAGCTGTTTTTT,CASSGRQGTNTGELFF,TRBJ2-2,-,TRBV5-4,TRBD1
TGTGCCAGTAGTATAGATACACAGGGCCACAATGAGCAGTTCTTC,CASSIDTQGHNEQFF,TRBJ2-1,-,TRBV19,-
TGTGCCAGCAGTTACGTCTCTGGGGCCAACGTCCTGACTTTC,CASSYVSGANVLTF,TRBJ2-6,-,TRBV6-6,-
TGCAGCGCCCAGCCCCGGGAAGAGACCCAGTACTTC,CSAQPREETQYF,TRBJ2-5,-,TRBV29-1,-
TGTGCCAGCAGCTTGGCCCACCTCAATGAGCAGTTCTTC,CASSLAHLNEQFF,TRBJ2-1,-,TRBV5-6,-
TGTGCCAGCAGTTACACCGACAGGAACCACGAGCAGTACTTC,CASSYTDRNHEQYF,TRBJ2-7,-,TRBV6-6,-
TGTGCCACCAGCAGGTCCGGGGCGGAGAAAACCTACGAGCAGTACTTC,CATSRSGAEKTYEQYF,TRBJ2-7,-,TRBV15,-
TGTGCCAGCAGCCCGGGCGGGGCTTACGAGCAGTACTTC,CASSPGGAYEQYF,TRBJ2-7,once,TRBV7-9,-
TGTGCCAGCAGCCCCGGGACAGGGGGCATTGGTAATGAAAAACTGTTTTTT,CASSPGTGGIGNEKLFF,TRBJ1-4,-,TRBV7-2,TRBD1
TGTGCCAGCAGCCTTAATCCAAGGACTGACTACACCTTC,CASSLNPRTDYTF,TRBJ1-2,-,TRBV16,-